The 21 T cell receptor beta chains reported below all come from one sample, sequenced in a study of blood T cell repertoires in COVID-19. Generated by immunoSEQ multiplex PCR, the TCRdb table keeps only in-frame clones and is missing some. The table lists 80,000 to 100,000 clones, over 75% of them singletons. The sequenced material came from peripheral blood. The receptor set was obtained from a man aged 55 to 69 with acute or convalescent COVID-19.

This rearrangement joins TRBV10-3 to TRBJ1-1; D is perhaps TRBD1 (5 bases). Trimming stripped 11 bases from V and 1 base from J, with 14 bases between. The CDR3 runs 13 residues. Germline CDR1 ENHRY, CDR2 SYGVKD. CDR3 loop: CAVTGGANTEAFF. The CDR3 bases are TGTGCCGTCACGGGCGGGGCGAACACTGAAGCTTTCTTT.

V usage is TRBV29-1 and J usage is TRBJ1-1, with D possibly matching TRBD1 (5 bases). Germline values: CDR1 SQVTM, CDR2 ANQGSEA. CDR3 length: 14 amino acids. V lost 5 bases and J lost 0, with 13 bases in between. CDR3 sequence (DNA): TGCAGCGTTAATACACAGGTCCTGAACACTGAAGCTTTCTTT. Its protein product is CSVNTQVLNTEAFF.

V is TRBV24-1 and J is TRBJ2-2; maybe TRBD2 (6 bases). This CDR3 comprises 15 residues. Germline CDR1 and CDR2: KGHDR and SFDVKD. Trimming pared 3 bases from V and 5 bases from J, leaving 12 bases between. CDR3 sequence: CATSDPGRGTGELFF. The DNA of the CDR3 is TGTGCCACCAGTGATCCGGGCCGGGGGACCGGGGAGCTGTTTTTT.

The V and J genes are TRBV3-1 (or the pseudogene TRBV3-2) and TRBJ1-3; tentatively, D is TRBD1 (5 bases). The CDR3 is 19 amino acids. Between the trimmed V and J ends, which lost 0 bases and 0 bases, there was a span of 18 bases. Per germline, CDR1 LGHDT and CDR2 YNNKEL (reference sequence). The DNA of the CDR3 is TGTGCCAGCAGCCAAGATTTGGGGGGACCGTGGAGCTCTGGAAACACCATATATTTT. It translates to CASSQDLGGPWSSGNTIYF.

This clone was counted a single time. The V and J genes are TRBV9 and TRBJ1-1, with a possible D match to TRBD1 (6 bases). The germline V gene encodes CDR1 SGDLS and CDR2 YYNGEE. The V gene lost 3 bases and the J gene lost 0 bases, with 15 bases spanning the gap. The CDR3 is 16 residues long. CDR3 DNA: TGTGCCAGCAGCGCCCCCGCGGGGGCCCTGAACACTGAAGCTTTCTTT. This gives the protein CASSAPAGALNTEAFF.

V is TRBV12-3 or TRBV12-4 and J is TRBJ1-2, with D perhaps TRBD1 (5 bases). CDR3 size: 13 residues. Trimming took off 7 bases at V and 8 bases at J, with 17 bases between the two ends. The CDR3 DNA is TGTGCCAGCACCCCGGGGAGGGGATGGGGCTACACCTTC. Translation: CASTPGRGWGYTF.

This clone was detected only once. The chain couples TRBV19 to TRBJ2-6; 8 nucleotides align to TRBD1. The germline V gene has CDR1 LNHDA and CDR2 SQIVND (reference sequence). This CDR3 has 16 amino acids. Losses at the gene ends were 5 bases for V and 0 bases for J; bases not matched to a gene: 3. The CDR3 sequence is CASSPTGGSGANVLTF. CDR3 nucleotides: TGTGCCAGTAGTCCCACAGGGGGCTCTGGGGCCAACGTCCTGACTTTC.

This clone appeared once. The chain recombines TRBV29-1 with TRBJ1-4; D uncertain. The CDR3 runs 10 residues. Germline-derived CDR1 and CDR2 are SQVTM and ANQGSEA. Deletions cut 7 bases from V and 5 bases from J, with 5 bases between. The CDR3 DNA reads as TGCAGCGCCTCGAATGAAAAACTGTTTTTT. Translation gives CSASNEKLFF.

This chain uses TRBV21-1 with TRBJ1-3; the DNA was not used to check the table's D call, TRBD1. TRBV21-1 is designated a pseudogene. This CDR3 has 19 residues. As DNA, the CDR3 is TGTGCCAGCAGCAAAGACCCCGGGACAGGGTCCTACTCTGGAAACACCATATATTTT. This gives the protein CASSKDPGTGSYSGNTIYF.

This clone was picked up a small number of times. The genes are TRBV5-1 and TRBJ1-1; TRBD1 is a possible D gene (5 bases). Germline lookup yields CDR1 SGHRS and CDR2 YFSETQ. CDR3 size: 14 residues. V was shortened by 0 bases and J by 5 bases, with 11 bases between the two germline ends. For the CDR3, the DNA is TGCGCCAGCAGCTTGGAGGCAGGGTATACTGAAGCTTTCTTT. Translating gives CASSLEAGYTEAFF.

The chain links TRBV27 to TRBJ2-7, with 7 bases that match TRBD1. J lost 3 bases, V lost 7 bases, and 18 bases had no gene match. CDR3 length: 17 amino acids. Germline-derived CDR1 and CDR2 are MNHEY and SMNVEV (reference sequence). The CDR3: CASTRDYRATGVYEQYF. The CDR3 DNA follows: TGTGCCAGCACCCGAGATTACAGGGCCACAGGGGTCTACGAGCAGTACTTC.

This chain connects TRBV7-6 to TRBJ1-6; 8 bases are shared with TRBD1. CDR3 length: 17 residues. The trim removed 1 base at V and 5 bases at J, leaving 7 bases unmatched. Germline V lookup: CDR1 SGHVS, CDR2 FNYEAQ. CDR3 region: CASSLGAGGANNSPLHF. CDR3 nucleotide sequence: TGTGCCAGCAGCTTAGGGGCAGGGGGCGCGAATAATTCACCCCTCCACTTT.

The chain recombines TRBV9 with TRBJ2-7, with TRBD2 matching over 9 bases. Per germline, CDR1 SGDLS and CDR2 YYNGEE. With 0 bases clipped from V and 0 bases from J, the junction kept 1 base outside the gene matches. The CDR3 has 15 amino acids. The DNA of the CDR3 is TGTGCCAGCAGCGTAGGGACTAGCGTCTCCTACGAGCAGTACTTC. This translates into CASSVGTSVSYEQYF.

This clone was observed a handful of times. The chain couples TRBV9 to TRBJ1-2; 11 positions match TRBD1. Germline loops: CDR1 SGDLS, CDR2 YYNGEE. Trimming at V came to 3 bases and at J to 7 bases, leaving 8 bases not matched to a gene. The CDR3 sequence is 15 residues long. This CDR3 reads CASSGAGQGASGYTF. The CDR3 nucleotides read TGTGCCAGCAGCGGGGCAGGACAGGGGGCCAGTGGCTACACCTTC.

This chain connects TRBV5-1 to TRBJ2-1; 13 bases match TRBD2. The CDR3 extends over 15 amino acids. Trimming removed 3 bases from V and 8 bases from J; junction bases left unmatched: 5. CDR1 SGHRS and CDR2 YFSETQ come from the germline V gene. As DNA, the CDR3 is TGCGCCAGCAGCTCGGGGACTAGCGGGGTCGATGAGCAGTTCTTC. Its translation: CASSSGTSGVDEQFF. Looking up the rest from reference TRBV5-1 and TRBJ2-1 gives the full variable domain: KAGVTQTPRYLIKTRGQQVTLSCSPISGHRSVSWYQQTPGQGLQFLFEYFSETQRNKGNFPGRFSGRQFSNSRSEMNVSTLELGDSALYLCASSSGTSGVDEQFFGPGTRLTVL.

The chain is built from TRBV5-1 and TRBJ1-2, with 7 bases that match TRBD1. The germline gives CDR1 SGHRS, CDR2 YFSETQ. CDR3 length: 14 amino acids. V dropped 0 bases and J dropped 6; count of bases not matched to a gene: 5. The CDR3 sequence: CASSLEGAQDGYTF. CDR3 DNA: TGCGCCAGCAGCTTGGAGGGGGCTCAGGATGGCTACACCTTC.

The CDR3 here is CASTPSGRGVPYEQYV. The DNA for the CDR3 is TGCGCCAGCACCCCGTCAGGGCGGGGGGTCCCCTACGAGCAGTACGTC. The V and J genes are TRBV10-2 and TRBJ2-7, with 8 bases aligning to TRBD2. Trimming removed 7 bases from V and 2 bases from J; junction bases left unmatched: 13. CDR3 length equals 16 residues. Per the germline V gene, CDR1 is WSHSY and CDR2 is SAAADI.

The chain links TRBV6-2 or TRBV6-3 to TRBJ2-3; TRBD2 matches 9 bases. The junction had 6 bases not matched to a gene; V was cut back by 4 bases and J by 4 bases. The CDR3 consists of 15 residues. Germline CDR1 reads MNHEY; CDR2 reads SVGEGT. The CDR3 nucleotides are TGTGCCAGCAGTTCCACGACTAGCGGTTCAGATACGCAGTATTTT. Encoded protein: CASSSTTSGSDTQYF.

This chain joins TRBV2 and TRBJ1-2; tentative D call: TRBD1 (6 bases). The CDR3 is made up of 15 amino acids. CDR1 and CDR2 from the germline V gene are SNHLY and FYNNEI. The germline V and J ends were trimmed by 10 bases and 1 base, with 19 bases remaining between them. Here the CDR3 DNA reads TGTGCCACCCAGAACGGACAGAGCTTTAACTATGGCTACACCTTC. Encoded protein: CATQNGQSFNYGYTF.

V gene TRBV9 combines with J gene TRBJ2-2; no definite D call. CDR3 length equals 14 residues. V shed 3 bases and J shed 2 bases, with 8 bases lying between them. Germline V lookup: CDR1 SGDLS, CDR2 YYNGEE. The CDR3 reads CASSARYNTGELFF. The CDR3 DNA reads TGTGCCAGCAGCGCACGGTATAACACCGGGGAGCTGTTTTTT.

The V gene is TRBV19, the J gene TRBJ2-7, with a weak D call TRBD1 (5 bases). Between the trimmed V and J ends, which lost 1 base and 7 bases, there was a span of 14 bases. The CDR3 is 14 residues long. Germline CDR1 and CDR2: LNHDA and SQIVND (reference sequence). The CDR3 is CASSIGTGLREQYF. The CDR3 DNA sequence: TGTGCCAGTAGTATAGGTACAGGTCTACGAGAGCAGTACTTC.